The clone carrying this TCR beta chain was recorded at least ten times. Individual cDNA molecules were tagged with unique molecular identifiers, the study reported. TCRdb re-called the 5' RACE reads through MiXCR, storing one row per CDR3 protein. The sample shows fewer than 40,000 distinct CDR3 sequences, roughly 6.6% of them seen only once. Trimming left V 4 bases short and J 5 bases short, with 12 bases between. Germline lookup yields CDR1 MNHEY and CDR2 SMNVEV (reference sequence). The CDR3 spans 14 residues. The sample comes from a study of early T cells in non-severe SARS-CoV-2 infection. The overall study: Sequencing of unsorted whole blood was done on bulk RNA, leaving chains unpaired.

The rearrangement links TRBV27 to TRBJ2-1, with a tentative D call TRBD2 (5 bases). The sequencing input was whole blood. This receptor was identified in an adult who was a healthcare worker with PCR-confirmed SARS-CoV-2 infection or an uninfected control (not recorded which). The CDR3 reads CASSSLVPNNEQFF. Here the CDR3 DNA reads TGTGCCAGCAGTTCACTAGTACCTAACAATGAGCAGTTCTTC.